The clone carrying this T cell receptor beta chain was observed a handful of times. Only in-frame clones appear in the TCRdb table, and some are missing; sequencing was by immunoSEQ multiplex PCR. The table records about 26,000 clones, roughly 80% of them present only once. Germline-derived CDR1 and CDR2 are KGHSH and LQKENI. The CDR3 is 13 amino acids. J lost 5 bases, V lost 3 bases, and 3 bases had no gene match. The sample belongs to a study of control samples from healthy donors and cancer patients. The sample taken for sequencing was PBMCs. The sequence derives from a man aged 55 to 69 with colorectal cancer. The chain combines TRBV18 with TRBJ2-5, with 7 bases matching TRBD1. CDR3 region: CASSPTGPETQYF. CDR3 nucleotide sequence: TGTGCCAGCTCACCGACAGGGCCGGAGACCCAGTACTTC.